This entry lists 5 T cell receptor beta chains sequenced from one sample in a study of beta chain features in type 1 diabetes. Sequencing targeted expressed TCRB transcripts, as all isolated RNA had been reverse transcribed. Here immunoSEQ multiplex PCR was the method, and the copy in TCRdb shows in-frame clones only, minus some. There are under 200,000 clones in the sample; just over 8% occur only once, and approximately 0.54% lies in the top ten. The antigens these receptors bind are not known. Study-wide findings and caveats: Across all four CD4+ subsets, people with type 1 diabetes showed modestly shorter TCRB CDR3s.

Sequencing was carried out using central memory CD4+ T cells from blood. The receptors were gathered from a woman younger than 35 with type 1 diabetes.

This clone appeared many times. The CDR3, as DNA: TGCAGCGTGGGTGCGGGGACCACAGATACGCAGTATTTT. Protein: CSVGAGTTDTQYF. The gene calls are TRBV29-1 and TRBJ2-3; D may be TRBD2 (6 bases). CDR1 and CDR2 from the germline V gene are SQVTM and ANQGSEA. The CDR3 contains 13 residues. The germline V and J ends were trimmed by 6 bases and 2 bases, with 12 bases remaining between them.

This clone has just a few counts. V gene TRBV7-9 combines with J gene TRBJ2-7; 11 nucleotides agree with TRBD1. The CDR3 is 16 residues long. Trimming took 6 bases from V and 3 from J; bases not matched to a gene: 10. The germline CDR1 and CDR2 sequences are SEHNR and FQNEAQ (reference sequence). CDR3 sequence: CASSRTFGTGGYEQYF. CDR3 coding DNA: TGTGCCAGCAGTCGTACTTTCGGGACAGGGGGCTACGAGCAGTACTTC.

The rearrangement links TRBV29-1 to TRBJ2-7, with 8 bases identical to TRBD1. The CDR3 has 12 residues. J was trimmed by 4 bases and V by 7 bases; bases with no gene match: 6. Germline CDR1 and CDR2: SQVTM and ANQGSEA. The CDR3 DNA sequence: TGCAGCGCCGGGACAGGAGCGTACGAGCAGTACTTC. Its translation is CSAGTGAYEQYF.

This clone appeared a few times. The rearrangement links TRBV5-4 to TRBJ2-1; the D gene is possibly TRBD2 (7 bases). V was pared by 2 bases and J by 7 bases, with 19 bases between. Germline V gives CDR1 SGHNT, CDR2 YYREEE (reference sequence). The CDR3 runs 16 residues. The CDR3 DNA is TGTGCCAGCAGCTTACTGGGGGAGGGGGATGTAAATGAGCAGTTCTTC. Encoded protein: CASSLLGEGDVNEQFF.

This clone was detected only a few times. The chain combines TRBV2 with TRBJ2-3, with TRBD2 matching 10 bases. Germline CDR1 reads SNHLY; CDR2 reads FYNNEI. This CDR3 comprises 16 residues. After removal of 6 bases from V and 2 bases from J, the junction contained 8 bases not matched to a gene. CDR3 bases: TGTGCCAGCAGGCCCACTAGCGGGACCCCCACAGATACGCAGTATTTT. Encoded protein: CASRPTSGTPTDTQYF.